This T cell receptor (beta chain) was captured by sequencing in a study of blood T cell repertoires in COVID-19. Across the whole study: T cells, B-cell-depleted T cells, or PBMCs provided the cDNA or gDNA that served as material.

Profiling relied on immunoSEQ multiplex PCR, and the TCRdb table lists in-frame clones only, not all of them. The sample holds fewer than 350,000 clones, 89% seen once. V was trimmed by 0 bases and J by 2 bases, leaving 14 bases between them. The germline V gene encodes CDR1 ENHRY and CDR2 SYGVKD. The CDR3 covers 16 residues. Clinical histories supplied by participants themselves formed the basis of cohort assignment. Sequencing input: PBMCs or T cells enriched from blood (not recorded which). The chain is built from TRBV10-3 and TRBJ2-7; no clear D. The receptor comes from a middle-aged woman who had recovered from COVID-19. CDR3 residues: CAISESSARNPYEQYF. CDR3 sequence (DNA): TGTGCCATCAGTGAGTCGAGCGCCCGGAATCCCTACGAGCAGTACTTC.